This is a list of T cell receptor beta chains from one sample in a study of T-cell memory formation after mild COVID-19. TCRdb used MiXCR to reprocess the 5' RACE reads, holding one entry per CDR3 protein. The sample records 350,000 to 450,000 distinct CDR3 sequences, more than 20% being singletons. The sequenced sample was PBMCs or a T cell subset sorted from them (not recorded which). These receptors came from an adult woman who had mild COVID-19 (a few samples of this study predate the infection). Cell type and time point are not known. Each CDR3 is given with its conserved first and last residue. A D gene is named only where the DNA matches it firmly. The size of a clone is reported for some rows only, either as once, few or many, or as a class for expanded clones.

J gene: TRBJ2-2
CDR3 length: 16
clone size: few
V gene: TRBV5-8
D gene: -
CDR3 protein: CASSLGGTVNTGELFF
CDR3 DNA: TGTGCCAGCAGCTTAGGGGGGACCGTGAACACCGGGGAGCTGTTTTTT

J gene: TRBJ2-1
CDR3 length: 19
clone size: -
V gene: TRBV4-3
D gene: -
CDR3 protein: CASSQRDEVGGFGGDEQFF
CDR3 DNA: TGCGCCAGCAGCCAGAGGGATGAGGTAGGGGGGTTCGGAGGCGATGAGCAGTTCTTC

J gene: TRBJ1-1
CDR3 length: 14
clone size: once
V gene: TRBV9
D gene: -
CDR3 protein: CASSAARPGSRAFF
CDR3 DNA: TGTGCCAGCAGCGCAGCAAGGCCGGGCTCGCGAGCTTTCTTT

J gene: TRBJ2-3
CDR3 length: 12
clone size: medium-sized
V gene: TRBV18
D gene: -
CDR3 protein: CASSPSTDTQYF
CDR3 DNA: TGTGCCAGCAGCCCTAGCACAGATACGCAGTATTTT

J gene: TRBJ2-7
CDR3 length: 14
clone size: -
V gene: TRBV5-1
D gene: TRBD1
CDR3 protein: CASSSRDRALEQYF
CDR3 DNA: TGCGCCAGCAGCTCCCGGGACAGGGCTCTCGAGCAGTACTTC

J gene: TRBJ2-7
CDR3 length: 15
clone size: -
V gene: TRBV12-3/TRBV12-4
D gene: TRBD1
CDR3 protein: CASSLTGTGPYEKYF
CDR3 DNA: TGTGCCAGCAGTCTAACCGGGACAGGGCCCTACGAGAAGTACTTC

J gene: TRBJ2-3
CDR3 length: 13
clone size: few
V gene: TRBV20-1
D gene: -
CDR3 protein: CSARGGFTDTQYF
CDR3 DNA: TGCAGTGCTAGAGGCGGGTTCACAGATACGCAGTATTTT

J gene: TRBJ1-2
CDR3 length: 14
clone size: -
V gene: TRBV19
D gene: TRBD1
CDR3 protein: CASSADRGIYGYTF
CDR3 DNA: TGTGCCAGTAGCGCGGACAGGGGCATCTATGGCTACACCTTC

J gene: TRBJ2-1
CDR3 length: 15
clone size: -
V gene: TRBV20-1
D gene: -
CDR3 protein: CSAPATGGSYNEQFF
CDR3 DNA: TGCAGTGCCCCAGCGACAGGAGGTAGCTACAATGAGCAGTTCTTC

J gene: TRBJ2-7
CDR3 length: 14
clone size: -
V gene: TRBV3-1
D gene: -
CDR3 protein: CASSQEWPSNEQYF
CDR3 DNA: TGTGCCAGCAGCCAAGAATGGCCTAGCAACGAGCAGTACTTC

J gene: TRBJ2-6
CDR3 length: 22
clone size: -
V gene: TRBV11-3
D gene: -
CDR3 protein: CASSYPGHRRSLDSSGANVLTF
CDR3 DNA: TGTGCCAGCAGCTACCCAGGCCATCGAAGGTCGTTAGACAGCTCTGGGGCCAACGTCCTGACTTTC

J gene: TRBJ2-5
CDR3 length: 15
clone size: -
V gene: TRBV6-5
D gene: -
CDR3 protein: CASSDVRAYGGTQYF
CDR3 DNA: TGTGCCAGCAGCGACGTCAGGGCCTACGGAGGGACCCAGTACTTC

J gene: TRBJ2-3
CDR3 length: 16
clone size: many
V gene: TRBV4-2
D gene: TRBD1
CDR3 protein: CASSQKLQGDADTQYF
CDR3 DNA: TGTGCCAGCAGCCAAAAGCTACAGGGGGACGCAGATACGCAGTATTTT

J gene: TRBJ2-3
CDR3 length: 14
clone size: few
V gene: TRBV9
D gene: TRBD1
CDR3 protein: CASTTTGGTDTQYF
CDR3 DNA: TGTGCCAGCACGACGACAGGGGGCACAGATACGCAGTATTTT

J gene: TRBJ2-3
CDR3 length: 14
clone size: few
V gene: TRBV7-7
D gene: -
CDR3 protein: CASSRLDRTDTQYF
CDR3 DNA: TGTGCCAGCAGTCGACTAGACCGCACAGATACGCAGTATTTT

J gene: TRBJ2-1
CDR3 length: 14
clone size: few
V gene: TRBV15
D gene: -
CDR3 protein: CATSIHRVEGEQFF
CDR3 DNA: TGTGCCACCAGCATCCACCGGGTGGAAGGTGAGCAGTTCTTC